Shown below are 31 T cell receptor beta chains from a single sample sequenced in a study of T-cell reconstitution after alpha-beta-depleted transplantation in children. Preparing the TCRbeta library involved the use of unique molecular identifiers. One entry per CDR3 protein, called by TCRdb with MiXCR from the PCR reads. This sample has about 610,000 distinct CDR3 sequences, with roughly a tenth found just once. Sequencing used PBMCs from the stem cell graft donor, obtained from the stem cell graft. Source of these receptors: a human donor who donated a stem cell graft to a child with acute myeloid leukemia.

The chain has TRBV12-3 or TRBV12-4 and TRBJ2-1; tentatively, D is TRBD2 (7 bases). The CDR3 loop spans 15 amino acids. V lost 5 bases to trimming and J lost 6 bases, with 17 bases between them. CDR3 protein: CASSRAGKGGNEQFF. CDR3 bases: TGTGCCAGCAGTCGAGCGGGAAAGGGGGGCAATGAGCAGTTCTTC.

V is TRBV6-2 or TRBV6-3 and J is TRBJ1-5; 10 nucleotides align to TRBD1. This CDR3 is built from 13 residues. V dropped 5 bases and J dropped 8; count of bases not matched to a gene: 3. Germline V CDR1 and CDR2: MNHEY, SVGEGT. CDR3 DNA sequence: TGTGCCAGCAGTGACAGGGGGCTTGAGCCCCAGCATTTT. It yields the protein CASSDRGLEPQHF.

The J gene is TRBJ1-5, the V gene TRBV11-1, with D possibly matching TRBD1 (6 bases). Per germline, CDR1 SGHAT and CDR2 FQDESV (reference sequence). The ends were cut back, 1 base at V and 5 bases at J, with 15 bases in the middle. CDR3 length: 16 residues. Here the CDR3 DNA reads TGTGCCAGCAGCTTAGAGTGTCAGGGGATCCATCAGCCCCAGCATTTT. Translation: CASSLECQGIHQPQHF.

This clonotype was seen more than once but under ten times. This sequence joins TRBV12-3 or TRBV12-4 and TRBJ1-1, with TRBD1 as a possible D gene (5 bases). V was cut by 6 bases and J by 1 base, with 15 bases left in between. The CDR3 totals 15 residues. The CDR3 is CASSSPGLPNTEAFF. The DNA for the CDR3 is TGTGCCAGCAGCAGCCCGGGACTCCCGAACACTGAAGCTTTCTTT.

The gene calls are TRBV2 and TRBJ1-4; 8 bases align to TRBD1. Germline V lookup: CDR1 SNHLY, CDR2 FYNNEI. This CDR3 is 11 amino acids long. V lost 7 bases, J lost 11 bases, and 3 bases stayed unmatched. The CDR3: CASKGQGKLFF. CDR3 in DNA: TGTGCCAGCAAAGGACAGGGCAAACTGTTTTTT.

J is TRBJ2-1 and V is TRBV2; 7 bases map to TRBD2. The CDR3 has 11 residues. V shed 6 bases and J 15 bases; nucleotides not matched to a gene: 8. CDR1 is SNHLY and CDR2 is FYNNEI in the germline V gene. CDR3 bases: TGTGCCAGCAGAGCCCGGGACTATGGGTTCTTC. Encoded protein: CASRARDYGFF.

This chain joins TRBV20-1 and TRBJ2-1; no definite D call. V gave up 2 bases and J gave up 9 bases, with 17 bases separating them. CDR1 and CDR2 (germline): DFQATT, SNEGSKA (reference sequence). The CDR3 loop spans 14 amino acids. The CDR3 region is CSARSAGSEPEQFF. The CDR3 DNA reads TGCAGTGCTAGATCAGCCGGGTCCGAGCCTGAGCAGTTCTTC.

V and J are TRBV29-1 and TRBJ2-7; 7 positions agree with TRBD1. The CDR3 is made up of 13 amino acids. Trimming at V came to 8 bases and at J to 6 bases, leaving 13 bases not matched to a gene. Germline loops: CDR1 SQVTM, CDR2 ANQGSEA. CDR3 sequence: CSFREQGPGEQYF. The CDR3 DNA sequence: TGCAGCTTTCGGGAACAGGGGCCAGGCGAGCAGTACTTC.

This clonotype was seen a handful of times. The gene calls are TRBV20-1 and TRBJ1-5; D may be TRBD1 (6 bases). Looked up from germline, CDR1 is DFQATT and CDR2 is SNEGSKA (reference sequence). The V gene lost 4 bases and the J gene lost 3 bases, with 13 bases spanning the gap. The CDR3 has 14 residues. The CDR3 bases are TGCAGTGCTAAGGGGGGAGGTTACAATCAGCCCCAGCATTTT. Translating gives CSAKGGGYNQPQHF.

In its sample, this clonotype was seen a few times. The chain combines TRBV5-6 with TRBJ2-1; 7 bases map to TRBD2. Germline V gives CDR1 SGHDT, CDR2 YYEEEE. V shed 5 bases and J 4 bases; nucleotides not matched to a gene: 12. The CDR3 sequence is 16 residues long. The DNA of the CDR3 is TGTGCCAGCAGTTCATACCGGGAGGACTCGTACAATGAGCAGTTCTTC. This gives the protein CASSSYREDSYNEQFF.

This clonotype was seen many times. The genes are TRBV6-1 and TRBJ1-1; unclear D gene. The V end lost 1 base, the J end lost 4 bases, and 10 bases lay between the germline ends. CDR1 and CDR2 (germline): MNHNS, SASEGT. The CDR3 runs to 14 residues. CDR3 sequence reads: CASSEVVRGTEAFF. The CDR3, as DNA: TGTGCCAGCAGTGAAGTTGTTCGGGGCACTGAAGCTTTCTTT.

The chain has TRBV7-2 and TRBJ2-6, with 8 bases that match TRBD1. The J segment lost 4 bases and the V segment lost 5 bases, leaving 7 bases of the junction unmatched. The CDR3 has 16 amino acids. Germline V gene data show CDR1 as SGHTA and CDR2 as FQGNSA. The CDR3 spells CASSQRTGRGANVLTF. CDR3 in DNA: TGTGCCAGCAGCCAAAGGACAGGGAGGGGGGCCAACGTCCTGACTTTC.

The gene calls are TRBV5-1 and TRBJ2-1; weak D call: TRBD2 (5 bases). Looked up from germline, CDR1 is SGHRS and CDR2 is YFSETQ. Between the trimmed V and J ends, which lost 3 bases and 3 bases, there was a span of 10 bases. The CDR3 spans 14 residues. The CDR3 region has the DNA TGCGCCAGCAGCTCCGGGAATTTCTACAATGAGCAGTTCTTC. Protein: CASSSGNFYNEQFF.

J is TRBJ2-3 and V is TRBV30; TRBD2 matches 7 bases. V shed 2 bases, J shed 2 bases, and the junction held 7 bases outside the gene matches. From germline, CDR1 is GTSNPN and CDR2 SVGIG (reference sequence). This CDR3 has 15 amino acids. The CDR3 coding sequence is TGTGCCTGGAGTCGAACGGGAGGATTCACAGATACGCAGTATTTT. Amino acids: CAWSRTGGFTDTQYF.

This clonotype showed up just a few times. This CDR3 is CASRDTYYEQYF. CDR3 nucleotide sequence: TGTGCCAGCCGGGACACCTACTACGAGCAGTACTTC. The rearrangement joins TRBV6-6 to TRBJ2-7, with D tentatively TRBD1 (6 bases). The CDR3 sequence is 12 residues long. CDR1 and CDR2 from the germline V gene are MNHNY and SVGAGI (reference sequence). V lost 8 bases to trimming and J lost 3 bases, with 11 bases between them.

The rearrangement uses TRBV7-3 and TRBJ1-5; 9 bases map to TRBD1. Germline V gives CDR1 SGHTA, CDR2 FQGTGA. Trimming removed 2 bases from V and 1 base from J; junction bases left unmatched: 12. The CDR3 sequence is 19 residues long. Here the CDR3 DNA reads TGTGCCAGCAGCTTACCGGGACAGGGTGTCGTATGCAGCAATCAGCCCCAGCATTTT. The encoded protein is CASSLPGQGVVCSNQPQHF.

There are a few counts of this clonotype. The chain has TRBV29-1 and TRBJ2-3; D ambiguous. V was cut by 4 bases and J by 3 bases, with 14 bases left in between. The germline V gene has CDR1 SQVTM and CDR2 ANQGSEA. The CDR3 has 14 amino acids. The CDR3 spells CSVGGPGLTDTQYF. The CDR3 bases are TGCAGCGTTGGAGGCCCCGGCTTAACAGATACGCAGTATTTT.

V usage is TRBV7-6 and J usage is TRBJ2-5; the match to TRBD2 covers 9 bases. The CDR3 spans 16 residues. Germline V gene sequence: CDR1 SGHVS, CDR2 FNYEAQ. The junction had 10 bases not matched to a gene; V was cut back by 4 bases and J by 4 bases. Here the CDR3 reads CASSSPLSGSRETQYF. As DNA, the CDR3 is TGTGCCAGCAGCTCCCCACTTAGCGGGAGTCGAGAGACCCAGTACTTC.

In this sample, this clonotype turned up a few times. The V and J genes are TRBV20-1 and TRBJ2-1; perhaps D is TRBD1 or TRBD2 (5 bases each). This CDR3 contains 13 residues. With 5 bases removed from V and 4 bases from J, the gap between germline ends came to 12 bases. Germline loops: CDR1 DFQATT, CDR2 SNEGSKA (reference sequence). The CDR3 is CSAPGRVYNEQFF. CDR3 nucleotides: TGCAGTGCTCCGGGGCGGGTTTACAATGAGCAGTTCTTC.

This clonotype was seen more than once but under ten times. V gene TRBV7-2 combines with J gene TRBJ2-7; 8 nucleotides match TRBD2. The CDR3 length is 15 residues. Trimming removed 5 bases from V and 0 bases from J; junction bases left unmatched: 6. Germline CDR1 is SGHTA and CDR2 is FQGNSA. CDR3 DNA sequence: TGTGCCAGCAGCCGTAGCGGGACTAGCTCCTACGAGCAGTACTTC. Translation: CASSRSGTSSYEQYF.

This clonotype has just a few counts. The rearrangement joins TRBV6-2 or TRBV6-3 to TRBJ1-5, with TRBD1 matching over 7 bases. The V segment lost 6 bases and the J segment 2 bases; nucleotides outside the gene matches: 4. The germline CDR1 and CDR2 sequences are MNHEY and SVGEGT. This CDR3 has 14 amino acids. The CDR3 DNA reads as TGTGCCAGCAGCGGACAGGTGGGCAATCAGCCCCAGCATTTT. Protein sequence: CASSGQVGNQPQHF.

V and J are TRBV29-1 and TRBJ2-2, with D perhaps matching TRBD1 (7 bases). There are 14 residues in the CDR3. Trimming pared 7 bases from V and 0 bases from J, leaving 12 bases between. Germline-derived CDR1 and CDR2 are SQVTM and ANQGSEA. CDR3 amino acids: CSAPRGANTGELFF. The CDR3 DNA reads as TGCAGCGCCCCCAGGGGGGCGAACACCGGGGAGCTGTTTTTT.

This clonotype was counted at least ten times. The CDR3 region is CSVEGSGGSYEQYF. CDR3 sequence (DNA): TGCAGCGTTGAAGGGTCAGGGGGTTCCTACGAGCAGTACTTC. The chain couples TRBV29-1 to TRBJ2-7; TRBD1 aligns across 7 bases. The CDR3 runs 14 residues. The J segment lost 1 base and the V segment lost 1 base, leaving 4 bases of the junction unmatched. Germline V gene sequence: CDR1 SQVTM, CDR2 ANQGSEA.

This clonotype was detected a few times. The chain has TRBV7-2 and TRBJ2-1; D might be TRBD2 (6 bases). Germline CDR1 is SGHTA and CDR2 is FQGNSA. The length of the CDR3 is 11 residues. V was clipped by 4 bases and J by 9 bases, with 7 bases between them. The CDR3: CASSSSVEQFF. The CDR3 region has the DNA TGTGCCAGCAGCTCTAGCGTTGAGCAGTTCTTC.

This chain links TRBV4-2 with TRBJ2-3, with unresolved D. Germline loops: CDR1 LGHNA, CDR2 YNFKEQ. This CDR3 region has 15 residues. Trimming pared 0 bases from V and 2 bases from J, leaving 9 bases between. For the CDR3, the DNA is TGTGCCAGCAGCCAAGAGACGAGGTACACAGATACGCAGTATTTT. Its protein is CASSQETRYTDTQYF.

This clonotype was picked up a small number of times. DNA for the CDR3: TGTGCCAGCAGTTTAAGTGGGAGCGCCTACAATGAGCAGTTCTTC. Translated: CASSLSGSAYNEQFF. The rearrangement uses TRBV12-3 or TRBV12-4 and TRBJ2-1; a weak D match, TRBD2 (5 bases). Trimming cost V 2 bases and J 2 bases, with 10 bases left between them. The CDR3 loop spans 15 amino acids.

A few counts support this clonotype. The chain carries TRBV29-1 and TRBJ2-1; 10 positions match TRBD2. Trimming took 5 bases from V and 0 from J; bases not matched to a gene: 7. Germline V gives CDR1 SQVTM, CDR2 ANQGSEA. The CDR3 consists of 16 residues. The CDR3 spells CSVFSSGRFSYNEQFF. The CDR3 DNA reads TGCAGCGTTTTTAGTAGCGGGAGGTTCTCCTACAATGAGCAGTTCTTC.

The rearrangement uses TRBV27 and TRBJ2-1; 8 bases agree with TRBD2. In germline, CDR1 is MNHEY, CDR2 SMNVEV (reference sequence). After removal of 3 bases from V and 7 bases from J, the junction contained 11 bases not matched to a gene. This CDR3 is 16 amino acids long. The CDR3 reads CASSFGPGGRWNEQFF. The CDR3 DNA is TGTGCCAGCAGTTTTGGTCCGGGGGGGCGATGGAATGAGCAGTTCTTC.

This clonotype was counted only a few times. J is TRBJ2-5 and V is TRBV10-3; D may be TRBD2 (7 bases). The CDR3 contains 13 residues. Germline CDR1 is ENHRY and CDR2 is SYGVKD. V dropped 10 bases and J dropped 5 bases, with 17 bases sitting between them. CDR3: CASTGREWETQYF. In DNA form, the CDR3 reads TGTGCCAGCACAGGGCGGGAGTGGGAGACCCAGTACTTC.

The rearrangement uses TRBV29-1 and TRBJ2-1, with 7 positions matching TRBD1. This CDR3 comprises 13 residues. Looked up from germline, CDR1 is SQVTM and CDR2 is ANQGSEA. The V and J ends lost 8 bases and 0 bases, in that order; junction bases with no gene match: 4. CDR3 protein: CSPWDSSYNEQFF. CDR3 nucleotides: TGCAGCCCTTGGGACAGCTCCTACAATGAGCAGTTCTTC.

This clonotype came up many times. This chain links TRBV6-2 or TRBV6-3 with TRBJ2-1; TRBD2 matches 11 bases. The V segment lost 5 bases and the J segment 6 bases; nucleotides outside the gene matches: 12. Germline CDR1 MNHEY, CDR2 SVGEGT. The CDR3 runs 17 residues. The CDR3 region is CASSLPRLAGTTNEQFF. As DNA, the CDR3 is TGTGCCAGCAGTCTCCCTCGACTAGCGGGAACCACCAATGAGCAGTTCTTC.